This T cell receptor beta chain was found in a study of blood T cell repertoires in COVID-19. Study-level background: Donors in the United States, Italy and Spain gave samples during acute or convalescent COVID-19. T cells, B-cell-depleted T cells, or PBMCs supplied cDNA or gDNA.

The CDR3 sequence is 17 residues long. CDR1 and CDR2 from the germline V gene are KGHDR and SFDVKD. Trimming removed 3 bases from V and 4 bases from J; junction bases left unmatched: 9. As handled by the study authors: Quantification of nucleated cells was approximated via reference gene primer amplification. TCRdb keeps only in-frame clones here, not all; method: immunoSEQ multiplex PCR. V and J calls and clone size are as listed in that table; D and trimming were resolved from the DNA. The data hold about 120,000 clones, with roughly 84% observed a single time. The material sequenced was peripheral blood. This TCR came from a man between 40 and 49 years old with acute or convalescent COVID-19. This chain joins TRBV24-1 and TRBJ2-3; 10 bases are shared with TRBD1. The CDR3 here is CATSDPRTGGTADTQYF. CDR3 sequence (DNA): TGTGCCACCAGTGATCCGAGGACAGGGGGAACCGCAGATACGCAGTATTTT.